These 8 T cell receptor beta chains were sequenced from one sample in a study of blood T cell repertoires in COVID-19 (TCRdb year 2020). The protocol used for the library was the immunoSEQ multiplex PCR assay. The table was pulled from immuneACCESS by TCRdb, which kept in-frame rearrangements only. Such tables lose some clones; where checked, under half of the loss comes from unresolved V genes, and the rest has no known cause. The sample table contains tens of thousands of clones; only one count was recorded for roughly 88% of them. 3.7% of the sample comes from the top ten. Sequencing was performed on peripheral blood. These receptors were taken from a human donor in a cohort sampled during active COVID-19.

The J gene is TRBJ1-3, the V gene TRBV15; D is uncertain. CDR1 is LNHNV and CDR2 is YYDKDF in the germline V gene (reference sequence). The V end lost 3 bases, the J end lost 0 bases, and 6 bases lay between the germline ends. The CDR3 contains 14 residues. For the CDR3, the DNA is TGTGCCACCAGCAGCTACCCCTCTGGAAACACCATATATTTT. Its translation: CATSSYPSGNTIYF.

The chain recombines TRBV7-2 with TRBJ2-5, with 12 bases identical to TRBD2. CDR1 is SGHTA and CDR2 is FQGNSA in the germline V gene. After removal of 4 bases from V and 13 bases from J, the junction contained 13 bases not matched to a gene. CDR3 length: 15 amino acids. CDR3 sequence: CASSSSVLAGGRLYF. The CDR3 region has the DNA TGTGCCAGCAGCTCCTCAGTCCTAGCGGGGGGGCGGTTGTACTTC.

As DNA, the CDR3 is TGCGCCAGCAGCTTGGTTATTTCGGAGCCGTGGGGCTACACCTTC. This sequence encodes CASSLVISEPWGYTF. J is TRBJ1-2 and V is TRBV5-1; D remains unclear. V was pared by 0 bases and J by 8 bases, with 17 bases between. The germline V gene encodes CDR1 SGHRS and CDR2 YFSETQ. The CDR3 loop spans 15 amino acids. Filled out from reference TRBV5-1 and TRBJ1-2, the complete variable domain reads KAGVTQTPRYLIKTRGQQVTLSCSPISGHRSVSWYQQTPGQGLQFLFEYFSETQRNKGNFPGRFSGRQFSNSRSEMNVSTLELGDSALYLCASSLVISEPWGYTFGSGTRLTVV.

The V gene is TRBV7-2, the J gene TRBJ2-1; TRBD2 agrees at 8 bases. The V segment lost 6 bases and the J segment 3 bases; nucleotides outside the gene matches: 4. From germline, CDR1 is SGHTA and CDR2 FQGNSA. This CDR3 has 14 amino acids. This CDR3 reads CASSGGGFYNEQFF. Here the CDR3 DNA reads TGTGCCAGCAGTGGCGGGGGGTTCTACAATGAGCAGTTCTTC. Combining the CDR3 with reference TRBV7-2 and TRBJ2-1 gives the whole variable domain GAGVSQSPSNKVTEKGKDVELRCDPISGHTALYWYRQSLGQGLEFLIYFQGNSAPDKSGLPSDRFSAERTGGSVSTLTIQRTQQEDSAVYLCASSGGGFYNEQFFGPGTRLTVL.

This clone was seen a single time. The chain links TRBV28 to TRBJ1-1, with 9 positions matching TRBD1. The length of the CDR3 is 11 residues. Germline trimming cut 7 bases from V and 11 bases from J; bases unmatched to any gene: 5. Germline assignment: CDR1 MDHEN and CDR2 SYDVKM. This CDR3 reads CASTTGGAAFF. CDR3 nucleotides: TGTGCCAGCACGACAGGGGGGGCGGCTTTCTTT.

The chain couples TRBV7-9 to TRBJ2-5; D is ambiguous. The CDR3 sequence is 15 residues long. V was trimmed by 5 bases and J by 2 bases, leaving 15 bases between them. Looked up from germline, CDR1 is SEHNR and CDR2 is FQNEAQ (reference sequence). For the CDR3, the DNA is TGTGCCAGCAGCCTCCGAGTAGCTTCACAAGAGACCCAGTACTTC. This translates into CASSLRVASQETQYF.

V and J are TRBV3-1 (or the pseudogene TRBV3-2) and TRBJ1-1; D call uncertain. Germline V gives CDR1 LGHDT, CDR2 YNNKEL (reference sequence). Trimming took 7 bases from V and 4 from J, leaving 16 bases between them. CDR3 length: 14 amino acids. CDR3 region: CASTPNARITEAFF. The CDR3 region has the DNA TGTGCCAGCACCCCCAACGCCAGGATCACTGAAGCTTTCTTT.

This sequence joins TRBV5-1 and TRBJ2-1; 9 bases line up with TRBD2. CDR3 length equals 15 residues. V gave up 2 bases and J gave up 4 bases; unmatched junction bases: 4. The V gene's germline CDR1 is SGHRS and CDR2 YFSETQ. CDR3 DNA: TGCGCCAGCAGCTTTGCGGGGGGGTCTTACAATGAGCAGTTCTTC. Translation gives CASSFAGGSYNEQFF.